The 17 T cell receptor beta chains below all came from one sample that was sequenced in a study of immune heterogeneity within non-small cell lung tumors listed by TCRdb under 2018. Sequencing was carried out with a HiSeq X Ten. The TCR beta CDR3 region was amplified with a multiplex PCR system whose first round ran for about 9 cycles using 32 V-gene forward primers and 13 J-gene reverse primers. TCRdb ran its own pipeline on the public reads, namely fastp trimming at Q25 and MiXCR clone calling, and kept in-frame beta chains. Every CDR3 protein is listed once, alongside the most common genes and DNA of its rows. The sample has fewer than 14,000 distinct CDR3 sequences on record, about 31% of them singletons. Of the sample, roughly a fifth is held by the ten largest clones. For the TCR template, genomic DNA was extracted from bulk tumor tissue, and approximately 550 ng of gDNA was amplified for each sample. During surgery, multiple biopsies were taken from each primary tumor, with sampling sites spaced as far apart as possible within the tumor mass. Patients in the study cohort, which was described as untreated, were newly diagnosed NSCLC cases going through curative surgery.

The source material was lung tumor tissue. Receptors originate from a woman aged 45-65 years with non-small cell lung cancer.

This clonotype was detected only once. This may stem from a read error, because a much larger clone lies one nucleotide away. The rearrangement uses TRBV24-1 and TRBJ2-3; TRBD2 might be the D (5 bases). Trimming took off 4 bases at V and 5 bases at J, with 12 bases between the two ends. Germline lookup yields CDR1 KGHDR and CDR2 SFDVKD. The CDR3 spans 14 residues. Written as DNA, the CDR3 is TGTGCCACCAGTGACCGCGTAGGAGGAGATACGCAGTATTTT. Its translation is CATSDRVGGDTQYF.

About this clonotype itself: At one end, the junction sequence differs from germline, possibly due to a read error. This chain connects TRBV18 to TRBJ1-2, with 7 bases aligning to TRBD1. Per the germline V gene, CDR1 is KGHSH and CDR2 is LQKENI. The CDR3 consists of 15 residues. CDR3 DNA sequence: TGTGCCAGCTCACCGGACAGGAGCCCAAACTGTGGCTACACCTTC. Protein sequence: CASSPDRSPNCGYTF.

CDR3 sequence (DNA): TGTGCCAGCAGCTTAGATAAAGGTCAGCCCCAGCATTTT. Its translation is CASSLDKGQPQHF. This chain uses TRBV11-2 with TRBJ1-5, with D hard to call. The CDR3 totals 13 residues. Trimming removed 0 bases from V and 6 bases from J, with 6 bases in between. CDR1 SGHAT and CDR2 FQNNGV come from the germline V gene.

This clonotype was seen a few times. CDR3 nucleotides: TGTGCCAGCAGTGGACACCCACTAGCGGGGGGAGACTATGAGCAGTTCTTC. Its translation is CASSGHPLAGGDYEQFF. The V and J genes are TRBV2 and TRBJ2-1; 12 nucleotides align to TRBD2. Trimming took 4 bases from V and 8 from J; bases not matched to a gene: 12. Looked up from germline, CDR1 is SNHLY and CDR2 is FYNNEI. CDR3 length: 17 amino acids. The entire variable domain, with the rest obtained from reference TRBV2 and TRBJ2-1, is as follows: EPEVTQTPSHQVTQMGQEVILRCVPISNHLYFYWYRQILGQKVEFLVSFYNNEISEKSEIFDDQFSVERPDGSNFTLKIRSTKLEDSAMYFCASSGHPLAGGDYEQFFGPGTRLTVL.

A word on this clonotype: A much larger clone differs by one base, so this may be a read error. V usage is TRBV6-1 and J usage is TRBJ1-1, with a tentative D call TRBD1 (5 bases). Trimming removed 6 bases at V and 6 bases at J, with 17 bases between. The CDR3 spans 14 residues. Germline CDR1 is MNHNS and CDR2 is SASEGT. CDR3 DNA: TGTGCCAGCAGGGACATAGGGCATTTGTCTGAAGCTTTCTTT. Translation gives CASRDIGHLSEAFF.

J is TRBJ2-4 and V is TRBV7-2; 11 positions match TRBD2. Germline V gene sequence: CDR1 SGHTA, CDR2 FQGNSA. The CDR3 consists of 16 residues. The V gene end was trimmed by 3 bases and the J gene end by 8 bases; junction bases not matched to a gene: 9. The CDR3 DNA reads TGTGCCAGCAGCTTGCGACTAGCGGGGTTGGGGGACATTCAGTACTTC. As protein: CASSLRLAGLGDIQYF.

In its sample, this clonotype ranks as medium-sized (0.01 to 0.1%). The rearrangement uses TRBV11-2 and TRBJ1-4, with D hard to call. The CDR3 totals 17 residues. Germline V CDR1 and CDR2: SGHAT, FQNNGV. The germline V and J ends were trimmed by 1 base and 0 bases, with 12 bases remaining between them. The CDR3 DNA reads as TGTGCCAGCAGCTTAGGGACTACAAAGGCAACTAATGAAAAACTGTTTTTT. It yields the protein CASSLGTTKATNEKLFF.

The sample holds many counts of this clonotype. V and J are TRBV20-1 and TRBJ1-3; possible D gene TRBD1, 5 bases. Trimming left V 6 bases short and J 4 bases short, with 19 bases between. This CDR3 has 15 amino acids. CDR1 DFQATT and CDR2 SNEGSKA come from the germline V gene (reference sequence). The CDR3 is CSAHGGSAGGNTIYF. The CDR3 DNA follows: TGCAGTGCACACGGGGGGTCCGCTGGCGGAAACACCATATATTTT.

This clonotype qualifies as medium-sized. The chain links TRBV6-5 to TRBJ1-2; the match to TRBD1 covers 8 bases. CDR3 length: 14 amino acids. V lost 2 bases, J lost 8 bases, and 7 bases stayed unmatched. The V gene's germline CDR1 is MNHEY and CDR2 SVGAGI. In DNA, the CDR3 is TGTGCCAGCAGTTACGGACAGGGAGTTGGAGGCTACACCTTC. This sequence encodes CASSYGQGVGGYTF.

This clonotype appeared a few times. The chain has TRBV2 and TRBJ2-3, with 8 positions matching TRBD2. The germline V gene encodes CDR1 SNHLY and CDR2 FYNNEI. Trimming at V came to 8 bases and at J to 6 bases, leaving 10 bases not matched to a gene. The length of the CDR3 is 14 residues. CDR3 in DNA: TGTGCCAGCGCCGGGTCTAGCGGGCGGGATACGCAGTATTTT. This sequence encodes CASAGSSGRDTQYF. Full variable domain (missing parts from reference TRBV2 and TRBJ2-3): EPEVTQTPSHQVTQMGQEVILRCVPISNHLYFYWYRQILGQKVEFLVSFYNNEISEKSEIFDDQFSVERPDGSNFTLKIRSTKLEDSAMYFCASAGSSGRDTQYFGPGTRLTVL.

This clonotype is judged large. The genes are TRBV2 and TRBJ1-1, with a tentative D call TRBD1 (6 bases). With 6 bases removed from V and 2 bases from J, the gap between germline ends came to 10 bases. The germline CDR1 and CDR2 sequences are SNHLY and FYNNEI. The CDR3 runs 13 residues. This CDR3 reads CASRGQFNTEAFF. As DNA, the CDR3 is TGTGCCAGCAGAGGACAGTTTAACACTGAAGCTTTCTTT.

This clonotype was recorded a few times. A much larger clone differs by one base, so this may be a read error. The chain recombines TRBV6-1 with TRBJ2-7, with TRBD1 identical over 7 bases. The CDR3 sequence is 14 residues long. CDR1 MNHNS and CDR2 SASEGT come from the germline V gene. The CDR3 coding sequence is TGTGCCAGCAGTGCGGACAGGAGCTCCTGCGAGCAGTACTTC. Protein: CASSADRSSCEQYF.

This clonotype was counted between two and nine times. The CDR3 DNA is TGTGCCAGCAGCCGGGACACATACAGCACAGATACGCAGTATTTT. It yields the protein CASSRDTYSTDTQYF. This sequence joins TRBV11-1 and TRBJ2-3; TRBD1 is a possible D gene (6 bases). This CDR3 region has 15 residues. Trimming removed 5 bases at V and 0 bases at J, with 12 bases between. In germline, CDR1 is SGHAT, CDR2 FQDESV (reference sequence).

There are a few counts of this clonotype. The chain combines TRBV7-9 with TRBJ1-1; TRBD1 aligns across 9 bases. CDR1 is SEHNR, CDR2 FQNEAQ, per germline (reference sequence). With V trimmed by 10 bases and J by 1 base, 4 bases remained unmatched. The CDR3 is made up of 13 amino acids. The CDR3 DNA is TGTGCCACCCAGACAGGGGGGAACACTGAAGCTTTCTTT. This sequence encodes CATQTGGNTEAFF.

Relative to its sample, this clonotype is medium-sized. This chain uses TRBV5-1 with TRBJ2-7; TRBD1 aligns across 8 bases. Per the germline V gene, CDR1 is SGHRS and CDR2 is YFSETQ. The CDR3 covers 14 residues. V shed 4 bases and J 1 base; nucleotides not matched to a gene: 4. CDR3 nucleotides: TGCGCCAGCAGCCTGACAGGGGATTCCTACGAGCAGTACTTC. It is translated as CASSLTGDSYEQYF.

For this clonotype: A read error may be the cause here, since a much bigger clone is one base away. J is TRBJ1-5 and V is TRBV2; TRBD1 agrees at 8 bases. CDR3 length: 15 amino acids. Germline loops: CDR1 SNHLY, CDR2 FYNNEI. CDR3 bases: TGTGCCAGCAGTAGGGACAGGCAAAGCAGTCAGCCCCAGCATTTT. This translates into CASSRDRQSSQPQHF. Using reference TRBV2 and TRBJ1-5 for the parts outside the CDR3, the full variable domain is EPEVTQTPSHQVTQMGQEVILRCVPISNHLYFYWYRQILGQKVEFLVSFYNNEISEKSEIFDDQFSVERPDGSNFTLKIRSTKLEDSAMYFCASSRDRQSSQPQHFGDGTRLSIL.

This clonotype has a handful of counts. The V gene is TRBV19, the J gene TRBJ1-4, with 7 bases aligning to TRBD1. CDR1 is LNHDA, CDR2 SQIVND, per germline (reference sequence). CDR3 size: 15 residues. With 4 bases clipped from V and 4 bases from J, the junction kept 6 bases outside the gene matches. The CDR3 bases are TGTGCCAGTAGTACCCAGGACAGGATTAATGAAAAACTGTTTTTT. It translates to CASSTQDRINEKLFF.